The clone carrying this T cell receptor (beta chain) has only a few counts. What it recognizes is unknown. This specimen belongs to a study of Graves' ophthalmopathy and Graves' hyperthyroidism. Study-wide context: Peripheral blood collection took place at initial diagnosis, before any treatment. Study outcomes and limitations: Detected in blood as well were most expanded thyroid clonotypes with frequency above 0.001.

Ophthalmopathy in the donors was of moderate-to-severe activity, with CAS ≥3, NOSPECS ≥4 and duration under 3 months. The authors amplified TCR beta CDR3 regions from RNA transcripts. First-round RT-PCR relied on HTBI primers, and a second-round multiplex PCR came next. TCRdb reanalysed the multiplex PCR reads using MiXCR and keeps one entry per CDR3 protein. The table has approximately 700,000 distinct CDR3 sequences, approximately 40% seen once. The specimen was peripheral blood. The sequence was collected from an adult man with Graves' ophthalmopathy.

The CDR3: CASSQEGFREKLFF. DNA of the CDR3: TGTGCCAGCAGCCAAGAAGGGTTTCGAGAAAAACTGTTTTTT. The chain carries TRBV4-2 and TRBJ1-4; D not resolved. The CDR3 length is 14 residues. Trimming took off 0 bases at V and 8 bases at J, with 10 bases between the two ends. Germline values: CDR1 LGHNA, CDR2 YNFKEQ.